Listed here are 8 T cell receptor beta chains from one sample, sequenced in a study of cytotoxic CD8 clonotypes in ibrutinib-treated CLL. Sequenced by immunoSEQ multiplex PCR; TCRdb stores in-frame clones only, minus some. The table has 120,000 to 150,000 clones, about 80% seen once. The sample was PBMCs, taken after 12 months of ibrutinib treatment. Source of these receptors: a human donor with chronic lymphocytic leukemia.

This chain links TRBV30 with TRBJ2-5; 15 bases match TRBD2. V shed 2 bases and J 5 bases; nucleotides not matched to a gene: 9. Germline lookup yields CDR1 GTSNPN and CDR2 SVGIG (reference sequence). The CDR3 consists of 17 residues. The CDR3 DNA is TGTGCCTGGAGTCCCGGACTAGCGGGGGGGCCGACGGAGACCCAGTACTTC. It codes for CAWSPGLAGGPTETQYF. Supplemented by reference TRBV30 and TRBJ2-5, the full variable domain reads SQTIHQWPATLVQPVGSPLSLECTVEGTSNPNLYWYRQAAGRGLQLLFYSVGIGQISSEVPQNLSASRPQDRQFILSSKKLLLSDSGFYLCAWSPGLAGGPTETQYFGPGTRLLVL.

The V gene is TRBV11-2, the J gene TRBJ2-7; D call uncertain. CDR1 is SGHAT and CDR2 is FQNNGV in the germline V gene. The CDR3 spans 15 residues. V was trimmed by 0 bases and J by 3 bases, leaving 12 bases between them. The CDR3 region has the DNA TGTGCCAGCAGCTTAGATCAAGCATACAACTACGAGCAGTACTTC. It codes for CASSLDQAYNYEQYF.

V and J are TRBV7-9 and TRBJ1-2; D gene uncertain. This CDR3 spans 14 amino acids. Trimming removed 0 bases from V and 2 bases from J, with 7 bases in between. Germline V lookup: CDR1 SEHNR, CDR2 FQNEAQ (reference sequence). The CDR3 DNA sequence: TGTGCCAGCAGCTTAGCCGGGCAGAACTATGGCTACACCTTC. It yields the protein CASSLAGQNYGYTF.

This chain links TRBV5-6 with TRBJ2-2, with D possibly matching TRBD2 (5 bases). V was trimmed by 5 bases and J by 1 base, leaving 15 bases between them. Germline V gene lookup returns CDR1 SGHDT and CDR2 YYEEEE. This CDR3 is built from 16 residues. The DNA for the CDR3 is TGTGCCAGCAGGCCGGTCACGGGATTGAACACCGGGGAGCTGTTTTTT. Translating gives CASRPVTGLNTGELFF.

The chain is built from TRBV18 and TRBJ1-1, with D maybe TRBD1 (5 bases). Trimming cost V 8 bases and J 6 bases, with 13 bases left between them. Germline V gives CDR1 KGHSH, CDR2 LQKENI. CDR3 length: 12 amino acids. The CDR3 here is CASEQGSSEAFF. In nucleotides, the CDR3 is TGTGCCAGCGAGCAGGGTAGTTCTGAAGCTTTCTTT.

J is TRBJ2-1 and V is TRBV27, with 8 bases lining up with TRBD2. The CDR3 runs to 18 residues. Losses at the gene ends were 1 base for V and 6 bases for J; bases not matched to a gene: 14. Germline lookup yields CDR1 MNHEY and CDR2 SMNVEV (reference sequence). The chain's CDR3 is CASSLLAPMTSAGNEQFF. The CDR3 DNA follows: TGTGCCAGCAGTTTATTGGCCCCGATGACTAGCGCGGGCAATGAGCAGTTCTTC.

The J gene is TRBJ2-3, the V gene TRBV4-1, with TRBD1 matching 9 bases. The J segment lost 1 base and the V segment lost 1 base, leaving 3 bases of the junction unmatched. The CDR3 spans 16 residues. Germline V lookup: CDR1 MGHRA, CDR2 YSYEKL. CDR3 bases: TGCGCCAGCAGCCAAGGGGACAGGGTTGGCACAGATACGCAGTATTTT. Its translation is CASSQGDRVGTDTQYF.

This chain joins TRBV7-2 and TRBJ2-7, with 10 bases aligning to TRBD2. This CDR3 region has 15 residues. The V gene end was trimmed by 4 bases and the J gene end by 2 bases; junction bases not matched to a gene: 5. Germline V gene lookup returns CDR1 SGHTA and CDR2 FQGNSA. The CDR3 here is CASSSIAGGPYEQYF. The CDR3 region has the DNA TGTGCCAGCAGCTCCATAGCGGGAGGCCCCTACGAGCAGTACTTC.